This TCR beta chain was captured by sequencing in a study of blood T cell repertoires in COVID-19. Generated by immunoSEQ multiplex PCR, the TCRdb table keeps only in-frame clones and is missing some. The sample has fewer than 10,000 clones; about 84% are singletons. V was pared by 5 bases and J by 4 bases, with 4 bases of the junction left unmatched. The CDR3 covers 15 residues. CDR1 and CDR2 from the germline V gene are SGHTA and FQGNSA. V is TRBV7-2 and J is TRBJ2-5, with 13 bases that match TRBD2. Sequenced: peripheral blood. The source is a human donor in a cohort sampled during active COVID-19. CDR3 region: CASSVRTSGGETQYF. The DNA of the CDR3 is TGTGCCAGCAGCGTACGGACTAGCGGGGGAGAGACCCAGTACTTC.